The 19 T cell receptor beta chains listed next were all sequenced from one sample in a study of T cells after somatic rescue of genetic block. TCRdb's table, derived via immunoSEQ multiplex PCR, lists solely in-frame clones and lacks some. Here the sample spans 110,000 or so clones, 75% to 95% being singletons. Input material: peripheral blood mononuclear cells (PBMCs). The receptors originated from a woman aged 18 to 35.

The chain has TRBV9 and TRBJ1-1, with D uncertain. The length of the CDR3 is 15 residues. The V end was cut by 0 bases, the J end by 2 bases, with 11 bases between. The germline V gene encodes CDR1 SGDLS and CDR2 YYNGEE. CDR3 DNA sequence: TGTGCCAGCAGCGTAGCCCCACTAATTAACACTGAAGCTTTCTTT. Translating gives CASSVAPLINTEAFF.

The chain joins TRBV6-1 to TRBJ2-1; TRBD1 matches at 7 bases. Germline assignment: CDR1 MNHNS and CDR2 SASEGT. The CDR3 totals 14 residues. The junction had 7 bases not matched to a gene; V was cut back by 7 bases and J by 4 bases. The CDR3 loop reads CASNEGARYNEQFF. The CDR3 nucleotides read TGTGCCAGCAATGAGGGGGCTAGGTACAATGAGCAGTTCTTC.

This chain connects TRBV19 to TRBJ2-4; TRBD1 aligns across 7 bases. The CDR3 is 13 residues long. Losses at the gene ends were 5 bases for V and 12 bases for J; bases not matched to a gene: 10. CDR1 LNHDA and CDR2 SQIVND come from the germline V gene (reference sequence). The CDR3, as DNA: TGTGCCAGTAGTCCCACGACAGGGACCGATCAGTACTTC. Protein: CASSPTTGTDQYF.

This clone turned up a few times. The chain combines TRBV6-4 with TRBJ2-3; 13 nucleotides agree with TRBD2. Trimming at V came to 0 bases and at J to 4 bases, leaving 1 base not matched to a gene. In germline, CDR1 is MRHNA, CDR2 SNTAGT. There are 16 residues in the CDR3. Here the CDR3 reads CASSDSTSGGPDTQYF. Written as DNA, the CDR3 is TGTGCCAGCAGTGACTCGACTAGCGGGGGGCCAGATACGCAGTATTTT.

The CDR3 protein is CASSPVGFQVYTF. The CDR3 DNA sequence: TGTGCCAGCAGTCCCGTGGGGTTTCAAGTCTACACCTTC. The chain joins TRBV2 to TRBJ1-2; D gene uncertain. V was pared by 5 bases and J by 10 bases, with 17 bases between. The germline V gene encodes CDR1 SNHLY and CDR2 FYNNEI. The CDR3 is made up of 13 amino acids.

The chain has TRBV30 and TRBJ1-2; D is unresolved. This CDR3 spans 13 amino acids. Deletions cut 3 bases from V and 8 bases from J, with 16 bases between. CDR1 is GTSNPN, CDR2 SVGIG, per germline (reference sequence). CDR3 sequence (DNA): TGTGCCTGGAGGCCCAGGTCCTCGGGGGGCTACACCTTC. Encoded protein: CAWRPRSSGGYTF.

The chain carries TRBV11-3 and TRBJ2-2; 10 bases are a match to TRBD1. V shed 3 bases and J 5 bases; nucleotides not matched to a gene: 6. This CDR3 region has 16 residues. Germline V gene sequence: CDR1 SGHNT, CDR2 YENEEA. DNA of the CDR3: TGTGCCAGCAGCTTCAGACAGGGGGCACGGACCGGGGAGCTGTTTTTT. This codes for CASSFRQGARTGELFF.

V is TRBV15 and J is TRBJ1-4; 7 positions match TRBD1. This CDR3 spans 15 amino acids. Germline V gene sequence: CDR1 LNHNV, CDR2 YYDKDF (reference sequence). V shed 3 bases and J 6 bases; nucleotides not matched to a gene: 7. As DNA, the CDR3 is TGTGCCACCAGCAGGGTGACAGGGTGGGATGAAAAACTGTTTTTT. Encoded protein: CATSRVTGWDEKLFF. Complete variable domain (other parts from reference TRBV15 and TRBJ1-4): DAMVIQNPRYQVTQFGKPVTLSCSQTLNHNVMYWYQQKSSQAPKLLFHYYDKDFNNEADTPDNFQSRRPNTSFCFLDIRSPGLGDTAMYLCATSRVTGWDEKLFFGSGTQLSVL.

Only a few counts were recorded for this clone. The CDR3 DNA reads TGTGCCACCCCAGACGTGGGGGACTTT. Translating gives CATPDVGDF. The chain recombines TRBV21-1 with TRBJ1-6. TRBV21-1 is a pseudogene locus. This CDR3 has 9 amino acids.

The V gene is TRBV10-2, the J gene TRBJ1-2; D is ambiguous. V was pared by 2 bases and J by 6 bases, with 16 bases between. The CDR3 runs 15 residues. Per germline, CDR1 WSHSY and CDR2 SAAADI. The DNA for the CDR3 is TGCGCCAGCAGTGAGACCATGCGGGGTCTGGATGGCTACACCTTC. Its protein product is CASSETMRGLDGYTF.

CDR3 coding DNA: TGCACCAGCAGCCAAGATGGGACCCCGAACCGCCTCCTCCCCCCGAACACCGGGGAGCTGTTTTTT. It is translated as CTSSQDGTPNRLLPPNTGELFF. V usage is TRBV1 and J usage is TRBJ2-2. TRBV1 is described as a pseudogene. The length of the CDR3 is 22 residues.

The chain recombines TRBV4-3 with TRBJ2-7, with 9 positions matching TRBD2. The CDR3 length is 16 residues. V was pared by 1 base and J by 4 bases, with 8 bases of the junction left unmatched. Looked up from germline, CDR1 is LGHNA and CDR2 is YSLEER. The DNA of the CDR3 is TGCGCCAGCAGCCAAGGAAGGGCGGGGGGGCGGTACGAGCAGTACTTC. Its protein product is CASSQGRAGGRYEQYF.

This sequence joins TRBV10-3 and TRBJ1-2; 7 bases match TRBD1. V lost 6 bases to trimming and J lost 0 bases; unmatched junction nucleotides: 4. CDR1 ENHRY and CDR2 SYGVKD come from the germline V gene. The CDR3 sequence is 14 residues long. In nucleotides, the CDR3 is TGTGCCATCAGGCCGGGACAGCCTAACTATGGCTACACCTTC. Its protein product is CAIRPGQPNYGYTF.

The rearrangement joins TRBV27 to TRBJ2-1; D is possibly TRBD2 (6 bases). The ends were cut back, 8 bases at V and 9 bases at J, with 23 bases in the middle. The germline V gene has CDR1 MNHEY and CDR2 SMNVEV (reference sequence). The CDR3 is made up of 15 amino acids. Here the CDR3 DNA reads TGTGCCAGCCTACCGCCCGGCGGGGAGGACGGTGAGCAGTTCTTC. Translating it yields CASLPPGGEDGEQFF.

The genes are TRBV9 and TRBJ1-1; D is uncertain. The V and J ends lost 7 bases and 2 bases respectively, with 15 bases between them. Germline V gene sequence: CDR1 SGDLS, CDR2 YYNGEE. The CDR3 is made up of 14 amino acids. The CDR3: CASRREEVNTEAFF. CDR3 sequence (DNA): TGTGCCAGCCGCCGGGAGGAGGTTAACACTGAAGCTTTCTTT.

A remark on this clone: This sample includes further DNA sequences coding for the same CDR3. This rearrangement joins TRBV20-1 to TRBJ2-5; D gene ambiguous. CDR1 and CDR2 from the germline V gene are DFQATT and SNEGSKA (reference sequence). Between the trimmed V and J ends, which lost 1 base and 5 bases, there was a span of 5 bases. CDR3 length: 11 residues. The CDR3 DNA reads TGCAGTGCTAGAGGGGGTGAGACCCAGTACTTC. Translating gives CSARGGETQYF.

The chain recombines TRBV14 with TRBJ2-1; TRBD1 matches at 8 bases. This CDR3 is 17 amino acids long. Germline CDR1 SGHDN, CDR2 FVKESK. V gave up 1 base and J gave up 3 bases; unmatched junction bases: 8. CDR3 nucleotides: TGTGCCAGCAGCCAAGTCTACAGGGGGATAGGCTACAATGAGCAGTTCTTC. Protein product: CASSQVYRGIGYNEQFF.

The V gene is TRBV5-1, the J gene TRBJ2-3; maybe TRBD2 (7 bases). The length of the CDR3 is 17 residues. V gave up 5 bases and J gave up 3 bases, with 22 bases separating them. Germline loops: CDR1 SGHRS, CDR2 YFSETQ. CDR3 sequence reads: CASRPVGGGMGTDTQYF. Written as DNA, the CDR3 is TGCGCCAGCAGGCCCGTAGGGGGGGGCATGGGTACAGATACGCAGTATTTT.

V is TRBV11-3 and J is TRBJ2-7, with 8 bases matching TRBD1. This CDR3 spans 15 amino acids. V was pared by 3 bases and J by 0 bases, with 4 bases of the junction left unmatched. Germline V gene data show CDR1 as SGHNT and CDR2 as YENEEA. The CDR3 sequence: CASSFGQGLSYEQYF. The CDR3 coding sequence is TGTGCCAGCAGCTTCGGACAGGGCCTCTCCTACGAGCAGTACTTC.